This is a list of T cell receptor beta chains from one sample in a study of blood T cells in healthy people across ages. TCRdb used MiXCR to reprocess the 5' RACE reads, holding one entry per CDR3 protein. The sample includes more than 550,000 distinct CDR3 sequences, about 20% seen only once; the top ten take 20% to 25%. Sequenced material: blood. These receptors came from a man aged 65 to 79 in good health. Both conserved end residues are part of each CDR3. D genes are given only for firm matches. Not every row has a clone size; where given, it reads once, few, many or a size class.

j_gene,v_gene,abundance,d_gene,CDR3aa,CDR3nt
TRBJ2-3,TRBV5-1,few,-,CASSLALQRGDTQYF,TGCGCCAGCAGCTTGGCCCTCCAGCGTGGAGATACGCAGTATTTT
TRBJ1-2,TRBV7-8,many,-,CASSLNAAAGYTF,TGTGCCAGCAGCTTAAACGCCGCCGCTGGCTACACCTTC
TRBJ2-1,TRBV20-1,-,-,CSARWQGNNEQFF,TGCAGTGCTAGATGGCAGGGAAACAATGAGCAGTTCTTC
TRBJ1-2,TRBV3-1,-,-,CASSSSLAVYGYTF,TGTGCCAGCAGCTCGAGTTTAGCGGTCTATGGCTACACCTTC
TRBJ2-1,TRBV3-1,few,-,CASSQEVSAYNEQFF,TGTGCCAGCAGCCAAGAGGTATCCGCCTACAATGAGCAGTTCTTC
TRBJ2-2,TRBV24-1,few,-,CATGGAVRELFF,TGTGCCACCGGGGGAGCTGTCCGGGAGCTGTTTTTT
TRBJ2-5,TRBV7-2,-,-,CASSLSVTQYF,TGTGCCAGCAGCCTCTCGGTGACCCAGTACTTC
TRBJ2-3,TRBV18,-,-,CASSPLSRATDTQYF,TGTGCCAGCTCACCGTTAAGTAGGGCCACAGATACGCAGTATTTT
TRBJ2-1,TRBV20-1,-,TRBD2,CSAREPGLAGHVGYNEQFF,TGCAGTGCTAGAGAGCCAGGACTAGCGGGCCATGTTGGCTACAATGAGCAGTTCTTC
TRBJ1-4,TRBV10-3,few,TRBD1,CAIAVAAGGEKLFF,TGTGCCATCGCAGTGGCGGCAGGGGGTGAAAAACTGTTTTTT
TRBJ2-1,TRBV19,-,-,CASSIGGLINEQFF,TGTGCCAGTAGTATAGGGGGGCTTATCAATGAGCAGTTCTTC
TRBJ2-3,TRBV11-2,few,-,CASSSRGAGTDTQYF,TGTGCCAGCAGCTCTCGAGGGGCGGGGACAGATACGCAGTATTTT
TRBJ1-2,TRBV6-6,-,-,CASRLDSRALKGGYTF,TGTGCCAGCAGATTGGACAGCCGAGCGTTAAAGGGTGGCTACACCTTC
TRBJ2-2,TRBV24-1,few,-,CVTSDFIQSGNTGELFF,TGTGTCACCAGTGATTTTATCCAGTCCGGGAACACCGGGGAGCTGTTTTTT
TRBJ1-1,TRBV4-3,few,-,CASSHRFGDTEAFF,TGCGCCAGCAGCCACCGATTCGGGGACACTGAAGCTTTCTTT
TRBJ2-1,TRBV12-3/TRBV12-4,many,-,CASSSGPRVGYF,TGTGCCAGCAGTTCCGGACCAAGGGTCGGGTACTTC
TRBJ2-1,TRBV7-9,few,-,CASSSTVANEQFF,TGTGCCAGCAGCTCGACAGTGGCCAATGAGCAGTTCTTC
TRBJ2-5,TRBV4-2,-,TRBD1,CASSHRDREQETQYF,TGTGCCAGCAGCCACCGGGACAGAGAGCAAGAGACCCAGTACTTC
TRBJ2-5,TRBV3-1,-,-,CASSQLPETQYF,TGTGCCAGCAGCCAACTTCCCGAGACCCAGTACTTC
TRBJ2-7,TRBV3-1,many,-,CASSLQGGRIYEQYF,TGTGCCAGCAGCCTTCAAGGGGGACGGATCTACGAGCAGTACTTC
TRBJ2-3,TRBV5-1,-,-,CASSLFDVPNVDTQYF,TGCGCCAGCAGCTTGTTCGACGTTCCAAATGTGGATACGCAGTATTTT
TRBJ2-5,TRBV12-3/TRBV12-4,many,TRBD2,CASSPPRGEETQYF,TGTGCCAGCAGTCCCCCCCGGGGGGAAGAGACCCAGTACTTC
TRBJ1-4,TRBV27,-,-,CASSFGWGTNEKLFF,TGTGCCAGCAGCTTTGGGTGGGGTACTAATGAAAAACTGTTTTTT
TRBJ2-1,TRBV11-2,-,-,CASSLDWRGSHNEQFF,TGTGCCAGCAGCTTAGATTGGCGGGGTAGTCACAATGAGCAGTTCTTC
TRBJ1-1,TRBV27,many,-,CALERGGRGGDTEAFF,TGTGCCCTCGAGAGGGGGGGACGGGGGGGCGACACTGAAGCTTTCTTT
TRBJ2-1,TRBV5-1,-,TRBD2,CASSALAGGENEQFF,TGCGCCAGCAGCGCACTAGCGGGGGGAGAGAATGAGCAGTTCTTC
TRBJ2-3,TRBV7-9,-,-,CASSATGSPSKDTQYF,TGTGCCAGCAGTGCTACAGGGTCCCCAAGCAAGGATACGCAGTATTTT
TRBJ1-5,TRBV28,few,-,CASSFRGFSPSQPQHF,TGTGCCAGCAGTTTTCGGGGCTTTTCCCCTAGTCAGCCCCAGCATTTT
TRBJ2-3,TRBV6-5,-,-,CASREFRDLGTDTQYF,TGTGCCAGCAGAGAATTTAGGGACCTGGGCACAGATACGCAGTATTTT
TRBJ1-2,TRBV4-1,-,TRBD1,CASSQEMDRVGGYTF,TGCGCCAGCAGCCAAGAGATGGACAGGGTAGGTGGCTACACCTTC
TRBJ2-1,TRBV12-3/TRBV12-4,few,TRBD2,CASSPHSGDSSYNEQFF,TGTGCCAGCAGCCCCCACAGCGGGGATAGCTCCTACAATGAGCAGTTCTTC
TRBJ2-5,TRBV6-6,-,-,CASSYWRQVTGQETQYF,TGTGCCAGCAGTTACTGGAGACAGGTAACCGGCCAAGAGACCCAGTACTTC
TRBJ2-1,TRBV9,many,TRBD2,CASSAVAGSYNEQFF,TGTGCCAGCAGCGCCGTAGCGGGGTCCTACAATGAGCAGTTCTTC
TRBJ2-1,TRBV20-1,-,TRBD1,CSAVNRGAFNEQFF,TGCAGTGCTGTAAACAGGGGTGCGTTCAATGAGCAGTTCTTC
TRBJ1-5,TRBV28,few,-,CASSFSLTGNQPQHF,TGTGCCAGCAGTTTCTCCCTCACTGGCAATCAGCCCCAGCATTTT
TRBJ2-5,TRBV12-3/TRBV12-4,-,-,CAGSLQSQETQYF,TGTGCCGGCAGTTTACAATCGCAAGAGACCCAGTACTTC
TRBJ2-3,TRBV20-1,-,-,CSARRGGITDTQYF,TGCAGTGCCCGGAGAGGCGGGATCACAGATACGCAGTATTTT
TRBJ2-1,TRBV29-1,many,-,CSVDWLAEGRNEQFF,TGCAGCGTTGATTGGTTGGCGGAGGGTCGCAATGAGCAGTTCTTC
TRBJ2-3,TRBV18,-,TRBD2,CASSPPERGVEDTQYF,TGTGCCAGCTCACCACCGGAGCGGGGGGTGGAGGATACGCAGTATTTT
TRBJ2-1,TRBV20-1,once,-,CSARDIAPGYNEQFF,TGCAGTGCTAGAGATATAGCCCCAGGGTACAATGAGCAGTTCTTC
TRBJ1-1,TRBV6-5,few,-,CASSYRGVVSTEAFF,TGTGCCAGCAGTTACAGGGGGGTCGTTAGCACTGAAGCTTTCTTT
TRBJ1-1,TRBV12-3/TRBV12-4,many,TRBD1,CASSLGLQGGNTEAFF,TGTGCCAGCAGTTTAGGACTACAGGGGGGGAACACTGAAGCTTTCTTT
TRBJ1-1,TRBV14,-,-,CASSQALGEAFF,TGTGCCAGCAGCCAAGCGCTGGGAGAAGCTTTCTTT
TRBJ2-3,TRBV12-3/TRBV12-4,-,TRBD2,CASTFSRAGADTEYF,TGTGCCAGCACCTTTAGCCGGGCGGGAGCAGATACGGAGTATTTT
TRBJ2-2,TRBV20-1,few,TRBD2,CSSRGETNTGELFF,TGCAGCTCCCGGGGGGAGACGAACACCGGGGAGCTGTTTTTT
TRBJ2-5,TRBV3-1,-,-,CASSQVSMGRETQYF,TGTGCCAGCAGCCAAGTCTCCATGGGGAGAGAGACCCAGTACTTC
TRBJ1-2,TRBV29-1,once,-,CSVEMGGPHGYTF,TGCAGCGTTGAAATGGGAGGGCCTCATGGCTACACCTTC
TRBJ2-7,TRBV20-1,-,-,CSATSGTPLEQYF,TGCAGTGCCACCTCCGGGACCCCATTGGAGCAGTACTTC
TRBJ2-7,TRBV5-1,-,-,CANKYSPGTYEQYF,TGCGCCAACAAATACAGCCCCGGTACTTACGAGCAGTACTTC
TRBJ1-2,TRBV20-1,-,-,CSARDGVSANYGYTF,TGCAGTGCTAGAGATGGGGTTTCGGCTAACTATGGCTACACCTTC
TRBJ1-2,TRBV29-1,-,-,CSVGTTSYGYTF,TGCAGCGTGGGGACTACGTCTTATGGCTACACCTTC
TRBJ1-5,TRBV27,few,-,CASSLLVGSQPQHF,TGTGCCAGCAGTTTACTGGTTGGGAGCCAGCCCCAGCATTTT
TRBJ1-1,TRBV3-1,-,-,CASSQPAKVTEAFF,TGTGCCAGCAGCCAACCAGCAAAGGTCACTGAAGCTTTCTTT
TRBJ2-3,TRBV10-3,-,-,CAISDDRTGTDTQYF,TGTGCCATCAGTGATGACAGGACGGGGACAGATACGCAGTATTTT
TRBJ1-1,TRBV12-3/TRBV12-4,few,-,CASSLTGGAEAFF,TGTGCCAGCAGTTTAACGGGTGGGGCTGAAGCTTTCTTT
TRBJ2-3,TRBV10-3,-,TRBD2,CAIRTSGATDTQYF,TGTGCCATCAGAACTAGCGGGGCAACAGATACGCAGTATTTT
TRBJ2-1,TRBV29-1,-,-,CSVEGGLNNEQFF,TGCAGCGTTGAGGGCGGGTTGAACAATGAGCAGTTCTTC
TRBJ1-5,TRBV29-1,few,-,CSVGWQGNQPQHF,TGCAGCGTTGGGTGGCAGGGGAATCAGCCCCAGCATTTT
TRBJ2-3,TRBV29-1,-,TRBD1,CSGQGAPTTDTQYF,TGCAGCGGACAGGGGGCCCCTACCACAGATACGCAGTATTTT